The 27 T cell receptor beta chains presented below share a single source sample, sequenced in a study of cytomegalovirus exposure and HLA in healthy donors. 13 Jbeta primers and 60 Vbeta primers were used for the PCR. Generated by immunoSEQ multiplex PCR, the TCRdb table keeps only in-frame clones and is missing some. The sample includes 160,000 or so clones, around 81% of them seen just once. Sequenced sample: PBMCs. The receptors stem from a middle-aged man in good health and CMV-seronegative.

The rearrangement joins TRBV7-2 to TRBJ1-1; D call uncertain. This CDR3 comprises 13 residues. Trimming took 5 bases from V and 0 from J, leaving 7 bases between them. Per the germline V gene, CDR1 is SGHTA and CDR2 is FQGNSA. Here the CDR3 reads CASSPKMNTEAFF. As DNA, the CDR3 is TGTGCCAGCAGCCCTAAGATGAACACTGAAGCTTTCTTT.

This clone was seen a single time. The chain joins TRBV7-3 to TRBJ2-1; TRBD1 agrees at 7 bases. This CDR3 contains 13 residues. Trimming cost V 6 bases and J 7 bases; bases outside gene matches: 6. Germline CDR1 reads SGHTA; CDR2 reads FQGTGA. CDR3 residues: CASSPGTENEQFF. In DNA, the CDR3 is TGTGCCAGCAGTCCTGGGACAGAGAATGAGCAGTTCTTC.

The rearrangement links TRBV7-8 to TRBJ2-7; unclear D gene. This CDR3 has 18 amino acids. The germline CDR1 and CDR2 sequences are SGHVS and FQNEAQ. The germline V and J ends were trimmed by 2 bases and 0 bases, with 20 bases remaining between them. CDR3 bases: TGTGCCAGCAGCTTAAATGTGTTGGTGGGTTCTAGCTCCTACGAGCAGTACTTC. Its protein is CASSLNVLVGSSSYEQYF.

V gene TRBV6-1 combines with J gene TRBJ1-6; TRBD1 might be the D (5 bases). Per the germline V gene, CDR1 is MNHNS and CDR2 is SASEGT. This CDR3 has 13 residues. The CDR3 loop reads CGGRSSYNSPLHF. CDR3 DNA sequence: TGTGGGGGGAGGAGCTCCTATAATTCACCCCTCCACTTT.

The J gene is TRBJ2-7, the V gene TRBV6-5; 7 nucleotides match TRBD1. Germline V CDR1 and CDR2: MNHEY, SVGAGI. CDR3 length: 13 residues. Trimming at V came to 6 bases and at J to 2 bases, leaving 4 bases not matched to a gene. Here the CDR3 reads CASRQGIAYEQYV. Written as DNA, the CDR3 is TGTGCCAGCAGACAGGGGATCGCCTACGAGCAGTACGTC.

The chain couples TRBV5-1 to TRBJ2-5; perhaps TRBD2 as D (6 bases). This CDR3 is built from 15 residues. Germline CDR1 is SGHRS and CDR2 is YFSETQ. The V end lost 5 bases, the J end lost 2 bases, and 16 bases lay between the germline ends. CDR3 nucleotides: TGCGCCAGCAGGGTTCTCTCCGGGGGTCAAGAGACCCAGTACTTC. Translated, it gives CASRVLSGGQETQYF.

The chain employs TRBV30 and TRBJ1-6; D is undetermined. The CDR3 has 16 residues. Trimming left V 3 bases short and J 6 bases short, with 18 bases between. CDR1 and CDR2 (germline): GTSNPN, SVGIG (reference sequence). DNA of the CDR3: TGTGCCTGGAGGTTGCAAGGCCAGCGAGTTAATTCACCCCTCCACTTT. The encoded protein is CAWRLQGQRVNSPLHF.

In the case of this clone: At the DNA level, this CDR3 is encoded by other sequences in the same sample as well. The chain links TRBV5-1 to TRBJ2-3; the match to TRBD2 covers 16 bases. Trimming at V came to 4 bases and at J to 15 bases, leaving 11 bases not matched to a gene. The germline CDR1 and CDR2 sequences are SGHRS and YFSETQ. The CDR3 is 15 residues long. The CDR3 DNA reads TGCGCCAGCAGCGAAACGGGACTAGCGGGAGGGCGGCATTATTTT. As protein: CASSETGLAGGRHYF.

This clone occurred a few times. The rearrangement uses TRBV19 and TRBJ2-7; 10 bases align to TRBD2. The V gene's germline CDR1 is LNHDA and CDR2 SQIVND (reference sequence). The CDR3 has 18 residues. J was trimmed by 1 base and V by 4 bases; bases with no gene match: 13. CDR3 in amino acids: CASSSQMIGSGRSYEQYF. The CDR3, as DNA: TGTGCCAGTAGTAGTCAAATGATCGGTAGCGGGAGGTCCTACGAGCAGTACTTC.

For this clone: The CDR3 ends on some other residue instead of the conserved phenylalanine or tryptophan, so this is likely a read error. The V call is TRBV19, the J call TRBJ1-1; D is perhaps TRBD1 (6 bases). Trimming stripped 6 bases from V and 10 bases from J, with 21 bases between. The V gene's germline CDR1 is LNHDA and CDR2 SQIVND (reference sequence). This CDR3 is 14 amino acids long. The CDR3 DNA reads TGTGCCAGTAGCATCACCGGGACAATGTCAGGAGCTTTCCTT. Its protein product is CASSITGTMSGAFL.

The chain couples TRBV7-6 to TRBJ2-1; tentative D call: TRBD2 (6 bases). Deletions cut 5 bases from V and 0 bases from J, with 14 bases between. The CDR3 has 16 amino acids. The germline V gene encodes CDR1 SGHVS and CDR2 FNYEAQ. CDR3 amino acids: CASSGAGISSYNEQFF. The CDR3 coding sequence is TGTGCCAGCAGCGGGGCGGGAATAAGCTCCTACAATGAGCAGTTCTTC.

The chain has TRBV5-1 and TRBJ1-5; D call uncertain. There are 13 residues in the CDR3. Germline-derived CDR1 and CDR2 are SGHRS and YFSETQ. Trimming removed 0 bases at V and 6 bases at J, with 7 bases between. The CDR3 DNA follows: TGCGCCAGCAGCTTGGCGGGATCTCAGCCCCAGCATTTT. This translates into CASSLAGSQPQHF.

This clone was detected a few times. The chain employs TRBV9 and TRBJ1-1; D is unclear. The CDR3 has 14 amino acids. V lost 0 bases, J lost 7 bases, and 13 bases lay in between. The germline V gene has CDR1 SGDLS and CDR2 YYNGEE. In DNA form, the CDR3 reads TGTGCCAGCAGCGTAGATCAAGAGCTTGGTGAAGCTTTCTTT. This codes for CASSVDQELGEAFF.

This clone was counted a few times. This rearrangement joins TRBV5-6 to TRBJ2-3; D not resolved. Germline CDR1 is SGHDT and CDR2 is YYEEEE. This CDR3 comprises 15 residues. V was shortened by 4 bases and J by 1 base, with 13 bases between the two germline ends. In DNA, the CDR3 is TGTGCCAGCAGCACCGCTCTTTCAGGCACAGATACGCAGTATTTT. Translation: CASSTALSGTDTQYF. Based on the CDR3 plus reference TRBV5-6 and TRBJ2-3, the full variable domain is DAGVTQSPTHLIKTRGQQVTLRCSPKSGHDTVSWYQQALGQGPQFIFQYYEEEERQRGNFPDRFSGHQFPNYSSELNVNALLLGDSALYLCASSTALSGTDTQYFGPGTRLTVL.

The chain is built from TRBV5-4 and TRBJ2-1; TRBD2 matches at 15 bases. The CDR3 totals 16 residues. Germline V gene sequence: CDR1 SGHNT, CDR2 YYREEE (reference sequence). V lost 1 base to trimming and J lost 9 bases; unmatched junction nucleotides: 5. The CDR3 loop reads CASSLWTSGRVGEQFF. The CDR3 bases are TGTGCCAGCAGCTTGTGGACTAGCGGGAGGGTCGGTGAGCAGTTCTTC.

The chain uses TRBV2 and TRBJ1-6; D gene ambiguous. The V and J ends lost 3 bases and 5 bases respectively, with 14 bases between them. Germline CDR1 reads SNHLY; CDR2 reads FYNNEI. The CDR3 consists of 16 residues. CDR3 region: CASSEESLGNNSPLHF. The CDR3 nucleotides read TGTGCCAGCAGTGAGGAGAGTTTAGGAAATAATTCACCCCTCCACTTT.

Worth noting for this clone: Additional DNA sequences in this sample encode the identical CDR3. The chain couples TRBV28 to TRBJ2-2; D ambiguous. Germline lookup yields CDR1 MDHEN and CDR2 SYDVKM. This CDR3 has 13 amino acids. Trimming left V 3 bases short and J 0 bases short, with 2 bases between. The CDR3 DNA is TGTGCCAGCAGTTTTACGAACACCGGGGAGCTGTTTTTT. This sequence encodes CASSFTNTGELFF.

The chain has TRBV6-6 and TRBJ2-2, with a possible D match to TRBD1 (5 bases). V was pared by 0 bases and J by 7 bases, with 15 bases between. The length of the CDR3 is 16 residues. The germline V gene encodes CDR1 MNHNY and CDR2 SVGAGI (reference sequence). CDR3: CASSYSQGISGGELFF. In nucleotides, the CDR3 is TGTGCCAGCAGTTACTCTCAGGGAATTTCGGGCGGGGAGCTGTTTTTT.

The chain's CDR3 is CAWSRNGAILTGNTIYF. As DNA, the CDR3 is TGTGCCTGGAGCCGGAATGGGGCCATATTAACTGGAAACACCATATATTTT. This chain connects TRBV30 to TRBJ1-3; tentatively, D is TRBD1 (5 bases). Looked up from germline, CDR1 is GTSNPN and CDR2 is SVGIG (reference sequence). The V end lost 3 bases, the J end lost 2 bases, and 20 bases lay between the germline ends. The CDR3 is 17 residues long.

The chain joins TRBV5-4 to TRBJ1-2, with D possibly TRBD1 on 5 matching bases. Germline lookup yields CDR1 SGHNT and CDR2 YYREEE (reference sequence). This CDR3 has 15 residues. Trimming cost V 4 bases and J 4 bases, with 17 bases left between them. The CDR3 DNA reads TGTGCCAGCAGCCCCACCGGCAGGGTTTCCTATGGCTACACCTTC. This sequence encodes CASSPTGRVSYGYTF.

The chain recombines TRBV4-1 with TRBJ2-2, with TRBD1 matching 8 bases. Germline V gives CDR1 MGHRA, CDR2 YSYEKL. The CDR3 totals 17 residues. V lost 4 bases to trimming and J lost 3 bases; unmatched junction nucleotides: 10. The CDR3 DNA reads TGCGCCAGCAGCCTGCAAGGACAGGGACGATACACCGGGGAGCTGTTTTTT. Amino acids: CASSLQGQGRYTGELFF.

Turning to this clone: A read error may produce the germline difference seen at one junction end. This chain uses TRBV25-1 with TRBJ2-4; D may be TRBD2 (6 bases). CDR3 length: 12 residues. CDR1 is MGHDK, CDR2 SYGVNS, per germline. The CDR3 region has the DNA TGTGCCAGCAGCCCGGGAGTAAACAGTCAGTACTTC. Amino acids: CASSPGVNSQYF. The variable domain in full, with the rest retrieved from reference TRBV25-1 and TRBJ2-4, is EADIYQTPRYLVIGTGKKITLECSQTMGHDKMYWYQQDPGMELHLIHYSYGVNSTEKGDLSSESTVSRIRTEHFPLTLESARPSHTSQYLCASSPGVNSQYFGAGTRLSVL.

CDR3 sequence: CASKRLAGDNEQFF. In DNA form, the CDR3 reads TGCGCCAGCAAGCGACTAGCGGGAGATAATGAGCAGTTCTTC. The rearrangement joins TRBV5-1 to TRBJ2-1; 12 nucleotides match TRBD2. The germline V gene has CDR1 SGHRS and CDR2 YFSETQ. The CDR3 totals 14 residues. The junction had 5 bases not matched to a gene; V was cut back by 6 bases and J by 7 bases.

With respect to this clone: The junction departs from germline at one end; a sequencing error may be responsible. J is TRBJ2-1 and V is TRBV5-4, with 8 bases that match TRBD2. There are 13 residues in the CDR3. CDR1 and CDR2 from the germline V gene are SGHNT and YYREEE (reference sequence). The CDR3 sequence is CASSRVPREAQLF. CDR3 in DNA: TGTGCCAGCAGCAGGGTACCGCGGGAGGCCCAGCTCTTC.

The chain combines TRBV19 with TRBJ2-7, with 8 bases lining up with TRBD1. This CDR3 is built from 16 residues. Germline CDR1 is LNHDA and CDR2 is SQIVND (reference sequence). V trimming: 8 bases; J trimming: 1 base; junction bases outside the gene matches: 13. Here the CDR3 DNA reads TGTGCCAGTGGGGGACAGGCCACAAAAGGATCCTACGAGCAGTACTTC. Protein sequence: CASGGQATKGSYEQYF.

V and J are TRBV10-3 and TRBJ1-1, with D possibly matching TRBD1 (5 bases). The CDR3 runs 13 residues. CDR1 and CDR2 from the germline V gene are ENHRY and SYGVKD. V lost 6 bases, J lost 2 bases, and 10 bases lay in between. CDR3 sequence reads: CAISGGLNTEAFF. The DNA for the CDR3 is TGTGCCATCAGCGGGGGACTTAACACTGAAGCTTTCTTT.

The chain uses TRBV27 and TRBJ1-1, with D possibly matching TRBD1 (5 bases). Germline loops: CDR1 MNHEY, CDR2 SMNVEV (reference sequence). CDR3 length: 12 amino acids. V lost 5 bases to trimming and J lost 14 bases, with 18 bases between them. The CDR3 loop reads CASSPRGRGNFF. The CDR3 DNA is TGTGCCAGCAGTCCCCGTGGGCGGGGCAACTTCTTT.